This entry lists 25 T cell receptor beta chains sequenced from one sample in a study of blood T cell repertoires in COVID-19. Profiled with immunoSEQ multiplex PCR; TCRdb holds only in-frame clones, not every one. The sample shows about 310,000 clones, 90% of them seen only once. Material for sequencing was peripheral blood. All receptors come from a woman aged 30 to 39 with COVID-19, enrolled during active disease.

The chain is built from TRBV29-1 and TRBJ1-1; the D gene is possibly TRBD1 (5 bases). The CDR3 sequence is 14 residues long. The germline CDR1 and CDR2 sequences are SQVTM and ANQGSEA. The V end lost 6 bases, the J end lost 11 bases, and 25 bases lay between the germline ends. The CDR3 bases are TGCAGCGTCGATAACCTATTCGGGGGTTCAGTGGCTTTCTTT. Its protein product is CSVDNLFGGSVAFF.

This chain joins TRBV15 and TRBJ2-3; TRBD2 is a possible D gene (5 bases). CDR3 length: 15 amino acids. Per the germline V gene, CDR1 is LNHNV and CDR2 is YYDKDF (reference sequence). Trimming removed 0 bases from V and 2 bases from J, with 9 bases in between. CDR3 residues: CATSRDLEVTDTQYF. In nucleotides, the CDR3 is TGTGCCACCAGCAGAGATTTGGAGGTCACAGATACGCAGTATTTT.

The chain couples TRBV15 to TRBJ2-1; 9 positions agree with TRBD2. V lost 5 bases to trimming and J lost 3 bases; unmatched junction nucleotides: 5. The CDR3 loop spans 15 amino acids. In germline, CDR1 is LNHNV, CDR2 YYDKDF (reference sequence). The CDR3 sequence: CATSVGTSSYNEQFF. CDR3 in DNA: TGTGCCACCAGCGTCGGGACTAGCAGCTACAATGAGCAGTTCTTC.

The V and J genes are TRBV12-3 or TRBV12-4 and TRBJ1-5; D is unresolved. The CDR3 extends over 13 amino acids. Trimming removed 4 bases at V and 5 bases at J, with 9 bases between. The CDR3 loop is CASSYTEDQPQHF. The CDR3 DNA is TGTGCCAGCAGTTATACTGAGGATCAGCCCCAGCATTTT.

V usage is TRBV3-1 (or the pseudogene TRBV3-2) and J usage is TRBJ2-5; D is unresolved. The CDR3 has 12 amino acids. V was pared by 3 bases and J by 8 bases, with 10 bases between. The germline CDR1 and CDR2 sequences are LGHDT and YNNKEL (reference sequence). The DNA for the CDR3 is TGTGCCAGCAGCCAGGAGAGGCGAACCCAGTACTTC. This codes for CASSQERRTQYF.

The CDR3 loop is CASSFNSLWAFF. The CDR3 nucleotides read TGTGCCAGCAGCTTCAACAGTCTGTGGGCTTTCTTT. V is TRBV11-2 and J is TRBJ1-1; D gene unclear. CDR1 SGHAT and CDR2 FQNNGV come from the germline V gene. Trimming stripped 3 bases from V and 11 bases from J, with 13 bases between. The CDR3 consists of 12 residues.

The chain recombines TRBV12-5 with TRBJ1-2; D perhaps matches TRBD1 (6 bases). Germline lookup yields CDR1 LGHNT and CDR2 FRNRAP. The CDR3 loop spans 17 amino acids. Trimming left V 0 bases short and J 1 base short, with 15 bases between. CDR3 residues: CASGLVQGQDNNYGYTF. The CDR3 DNA reads as TGTGCTAGTGGTTTGGTACAGGGTCAGGACAATAACTATGGCTACACCTTC.

V usage is TRBV9 and J usage is TRBJ2-3; 8 positions match TRBD2. The CDR3 sequence is 14 residues long. Germline V CDR1 and CDR2: SGDLS, YYNGEE. The V segment lost 0 bases and the J segment 5 bases; nucleotides outside the gene matches: 2. The DNA of the CDR3 is TGTGCCAGCAGCGTAGCGGGGGGGGGAGATACGCAGTATTTT. It codes for CASSVAGGGDTQYF. The variable domain in full, completed from reference TRBV9 and TRBJ2-3, reads DSGVTQTPKHLITATGQRVTLRCSPRSGDLSVYWYQQSLDQGLQFLIQYYNGEERAKGNILERFSAQQFPDLHSELNLSSLELGDSALYFCASSVAGGGDTQYFGPGTRLTVL.

V usage is TRBV29-1 and J usage is TRBJ1-1; 9 nucleotides align to TRBD1. CDR1 and CDR2 from the germline V gene are SQVTM and ANQGSEA. The CDR3 runs 13 residues. Trimming cost V 7 bases and J 3 bases; bases outside gene matches: 6. This chain's CDR3 is CSAGQGSDTEAFF. Here the CDR3 DNA reads TGCAGCGCCGGACAGGGGTCAGACACTGAAGCTTTCTTT.

The chain carries TRBV2 and TRBJ1-2; 7 bases fit TRBD1. Germline CDR1 and CDR2: SNHLY and FYNNEI. This CDR3 contains 14 residues. Unmatched junction bases numbered 7, after V lost 5 bases and J lost 4 bases. In DNA, the CDR3 is TGTGCCAGCAGTCTCGAACAGGGGACCTATGGCTACACCTTC. Translation gives CASSLEQGTYGYTF. The variable domain in full, with the rest retrieved from reference TRBV2 and TRBJ1-2, is EPEVTQTPSHQVTQMGQEVILRCVPISNHLYFYWYRQILGQKVEFLVSFYNNEISEKSEIFDDQFSVERPDGSNFTLKIRSTKLEDSAMYFCASSLEQGTYGYTFGSGTRLTVV.

The chain combines TRBV27 with TRBJ1-3; 9 bases are a match to TRBD1. The germline V gene has CDR1 MNHEY and CDR2 SMNVEV (reference sequence). V lost 5 bases to trimming and J lost 2 bases; unmatched junction nucleotides: 7. The CDR3 has 16 residues. The CDR3 region has the DNA TGTGCCAGCAGTATTCACAGGGGGCTCGCTGGAAACACCATATATTTT. Amino acids: CASSIHRGLAGNTIYF.

This sequence joins TRBV4-1 and TRBJ2-5; the match to TRBD1 covers 8 bases. The junction had 8 bases not matched to a gene; V was cut back by 6 bases and J by 5 bases. CDR1 is MGHRA, CDR2 YSYEKL, per germline. This CDR3 is 14 amino acids long. CDR3 region: CASSLDRAGETQYF. The CDR3 bases are TGCGCCAGCAGTCTGGACAGGGCGGGCGAGACCCAGTACTTC.

As regards this clone: The sample has other DNA sequences that encode this CDR3 too. The rearrangement links TRBV5-4 to TRBJ2-3; 9 positions match TRBD2. The CDR3 extends over 13 amino acids. J gave up 3 bases and V 4 bases, and 0 bases lay outside the gene matches. Germline loops: CDR1 SGHNT, CDR2 YYREEE (reference sequence). CDR3: CASSLAGTDTQYF. Written as DNA, the CDR3 is TGTGCCAGCAGCCTAGCGGGAACAGATACGCAGTATTTT. Full variable domain (missing parts from reference TRBV5-4 and TRBJ2-3): ETGVTQSPTHLIKTRGQQVTLRCSSQSGHNTVSWYQQALGQGPQFIFQYYREEENGRGNFPPRFSGLQFPNYSSELNVNALELDDSALYLCASSLAGTDTQYFGPGTRLTVL.

The V and J genes are TRBV7-2 and TRBJ1-6, with 10 bases aligning to TRBD1. This CDR3 comprises 16 residues. CDR1 is SGHTA, CDR2 FQGNSA, per germline. V gave up 5 bases and J gave up 5 bases; unmatched junction bases: 6. This CDR3 is CASSAGQGVNNSPLHF. The CDR3 DNA sequence: TGTGCCAGCAGCGCAGGACAGGGGGTTAATAATTCACCCCTCCACTTT.

The chain carries TRBV7-2 and TRBJ1-5; D unclear. This CDR3 region has 14 residues. V lost 5 bases to trimming and J lost 5 bases, with 13 bases between them. Germline CDR1 is SGHTA and CDR2 is FQGNSA. The CDR3: CASSPPSSDQPQHF. CDR3 bases: TGTGCCAGCAGCCCTCCCTCTTCGGATCAGCCCCAGCATTTT.

The chain links TRBV6-2 or TRBV6-3 to TRBJ2-1; 8 positions agree with TRBD2. Germline loops: CDR1 MNHEY, CDR2 SVGEGT. The CDR3 has 14 residues. The V segment lost 5 bases and the J segment 4 bases; nucleotides outside the gene matches: 4. DNA of the CDR3: TGTGCCAGCAGTCGTAGCGGGACTTACAATGAGCAGTTCTTC. Translating gives CASSRSGTYNEQFF.

DNA for the CDR3: TGTGCCAGCAGCTACCTGGACAGGGATTTTGTCGAGCAGTACTTC. Translated: CASSYLDRDFVEQYF. This sequence joins TRBV5-5 and TRBJ2-7; 8 bases align to TRBD1. Looked up from germline, CDR1 is SGHKS and CDR2 is YYEKEE (reference sequence). V lost 3 bases and J lost 6; bases outside the gene matches: 11. The CDR3 covers 15 residues. Complete variable domain (other parts from reference TRBV5-5 and TRBJ2-7): DAGVTQSPTHLIKTRGQQVTLRCSPISGHKSVSWYQQVLGQGPQFIFQYYEKEERGRGNFPDRFSARQFPNYSSELNVNALLLGDSALYLCASSYLDRDFVEQYFGPGTRLTVT.

The J gene is TRBJ2-1, the V gene TRBV10-3; maybe TRBD1 (6 bases). Trimming removed 7 bases at V and 0 bases at J, with 13 bases between. This CDR3 comprises 15 residues. Germline V CDR1 and CDR2: ENHRY, SYGVKD. The CDR3 here is CAITQGSSSYNEQFF. The CDR3 coding sequence is TGTGCCATCACTCAGGGGTCCTCCTCCTACAATGAGCAGTTCTTC.

This chain links TRBV5-1 with TRBJ1-2; TRBD1 matches at 8 bases. V lost 4 bases to trimming and J lost 8 bases; unmatched junction nucleotides: 7. CDR3 length equals 13 residues. Germline lookup yields CDR1 SGHRS and CDR2 YFSETQ. The CDR3 nucleotides read TGCGCCAGCAGCACTGGACAGGGCCGGGGCTACACCTTC. It specifies CASSTGQGRGYTF.

The rearrangement links TRBV19 to TRBJ2-1; D uncertain. The CDR3 runs to 15 residues. Germline V CDR1 and CDR2: LNHDA, SQIVND (reference sequence). V was trimmed by 0 bases and J by 6 bases, leaving 12 bases between them. In DNA, the CDR3 is TGTGCCAGTAGTATAGATCATAATAGCATCAATGAGCAGTTCTTC. It translates to CASSIDHNSINEQFF.

The genes are TRBV12-3 or TRBV12-4 and TRBJ1-2; TRBD1 is a possible D gene (5 bases). This CDR3 contains 13 residues. V lost 7 bases and J 8 bases, leaving 17 bases between the germline ends. The CDR3 nucleotides are TGTGCCAGCATCTCGAACGCAGGGCTAGGCTACACCTTC. It specifies CASISNAGLGYTF.

The gene calls are TRBV30 and TRBJ1-2; no firm D call. V lost 4 bases and J 4 bases, leaving 10 bases between the germline ends. The CDR3 extends over 12 amino acids. Germline-derived CDR1 and CDR2 are GTSNPN and SVGIG (reference sequence). In nucleotides, the CDR3 is TGTGCCTGGACACCGGAGAGCTATGGCTACACCTTC. Translation gives CAWTPESYGYTF.

The J gene is TRBJ2-2, the V gene TRBV7-2; 7 nucleotides align to TRBD1. This CDR3 contains 15 residues. The germline V gene encodes CDR1 SGHTA and CDR2 FQGNSA. V dropped 5 bases and J dropped 4; count of bases not matched to a gene: 7. CDR3 amino acids: CASSRRQGVTGELFF. CDR3 DNA sequence: TGTGCCAGCAGCCGCCGACAGGGAGTCACCGGGGAGCTGTTTTTT.

This clone showed up just once. This chain links TRBV27 with TRBJ2-1; 12 bases fit TRBD2. The germline gives CDR1 MNHEY, CDR2 SMNVEV (reference sequence). With V trimmed by 6 bases and J by 8 bases, 8 bases remained unmatched. This CDR3 is 15 amino acids long. CDR3 in amino acids: CASRNTWTSGDEQFF. The CDR3 DNA reads TGTGCCAGCAGAAACACGTGGACTAGCGGGGATGAGCAGTTCTTC.

The chain carries TRBV7-2 and TRBJ2-3; 7 nucleotides agree with TRBD1. After removal of 2 bases from V and 4 bases from J, the junction contained 6 bases not matched to a gene. Germline V CDR1 and CDR2: SGHTA, FQGNSA. This CDR3 is built from 15 residues. CDR3 in amino acids: CASSLQGGEADTQYF. The DNA for the CDR3 is TGTGCCAGCAGCTTACAAGGGGGCGAGGCAGATACGCAGTATTTT.